Listed here are 26 T cell receptor beta chains from one sample, sequenced in a study of T cell responses to AZD1222 COVID-19 vaccine. The method was immunoSEQ multiplex PCR; TCRdb's version includes in-frame clones alone and lacks a portion of them. The repertoire holds roughly 140,000 clones, with 90% as singletons. The material was peripheral blood, obtained 28 days after the second AZD1222 dose. These receptors originate from an adult who received the AZD1222 COVID-19 vaccine.

This clone is a singleton in its sample. The V call is TRBV28, the J call TRBJ1-4; D is possibly TRBD1 (6 bases). V lost 2 bases and J 12 bases, leaving 10 bases between the germline ends. Per the germline V gene, CDR1 is MDHEN and CDR2 is SYDVKM. The CDR3 is made up of 12 amino acids. The CDR3 coding sequence is TGTGCCAGCAGTTTAGAACAGGGCGAACTGTTTTTT. It translates to CASSLEQGELFF. Filled out from reference TRBV28 and TRBJ1-4, the complete variable domain reads DVKVTQSSRYLVKRTGEKVFLECVQDMDHENMFWYRQDPGLGLRLIYFSYDVKMKEKGDIPEGYSVSREKKERFSLILESASTNQTSMYLCASSLEQGELFFGSGTQLSVL.

This clone was seen once. CDR3 in amino acids: CASRPEGYTF. DNA for the CDR3: TGCGCCAGTCGTCCCGAGGGCTACACCTTC. The chain joins TRBV5-1 to TRBJ1-2; D gene ambiguous. The CDR3 sequence is 10 residues long. Germline-derived CDR1 and CDR2 are SGHRS and YFSETQ. V gave up 8 bases and J gave up 8 bases, with 10 bases separating them.

This clone was seen only a few times. The chain joins TRBV9 to TRBJ1-1; D is unresolved. The CDR3 totals 15 residues. The V end lost 4 bases, the J end lost 4 bases, and 17 bases lay between the germline ends. Per germline, CDR1 SGDLS and CDR2 YYNGEE. The CDR3 here is CASSLEGRTGTEAFF. The CDR3 DNA follows: TGTGCCAGCAGCCTGGAAGGGCGGACGGGCACTGAAGCTTTCTTT.

This chain connects TRBV28 to TRBJ2-7; tentatively, D is TRBD2 (7 bases). Trimming removed 5 bases at V and 4 bases at J, with 15 bases between. The CDR3 loop spans 14 amino acids. Per germline, CDR1 MDHEN and CDR2 SYDVKM. The CDR3 nucleotides are TGTGCCAGCAGTCCAGGACTAGGGGGATACGAGCAGTACTTC. Its translation: CASSPGLGGYEQYF.

The chain employs TRBV25-1 and TRBJ2-1, with unresolved D. This CDR3 is 13 amino acids long. The V and J ends lost 2 bases and 2 bases respectively, with 4 bases between them. Germline CDR1 reads MGHDK; CDR2 reads SYGVNS. Here the CDR3 reads CASSEATYNEQFF. The CDR3 nucleotides are TGTGCCAGCAGTGAAGCAACCTACAATGAGCAGTTCTTC.

This chain uses TRBV7-3 with TRBJ1-1; D remains unclear. There are 14 residues in the CDR3. The V and J ends lost 1 base and 0 bases respectively, with 6 bases between them. Germline CDR1 reads SGHTA; CDR2 reads FQGTGA. CDR3: CASSLSRMNTEAFF. The CDR3 nucleotides are TGTGCCAGCAGCTTAAGCCGGATGAACACTGAAGCTTTCTTT.

The chain is built from TRBV28 and TRBJ2-7, with 9 nucleotides matching TRBD2. V lost 4 bases, J lost 3 bases, and 7 bases stayed unmatched. Germline V gene sequence: CDR1 MDHEN, CDR2 SYDVKM. The CDR3 spans 15 residues. Here the CDR3 DNA reads TGTGCCAGCAGTTCTTTTAGCGGGAGTGGCTACGAGCAGTACTTC. It is translated as CASSSFSGSGYEQYF. The full variable domain, completed using reference TRBV28 and TRBJ2-7, is DVKVTQSSRYLVKRTGEKVFLECVQDMDHENMFWYRQDPGLGLRLIYFSYDVKMKEKGDIPEGYSVSREKKERFSLILESASTNQTSMYLCASSSFSGSGYEQYFGPGTRLTVT.

This chain uses TRBV15 with TRBJ1-5; 7 bases fit TRBD1. The CDR3 has 16 residues. Germline V gene data show CDR1 as LNHNV and CDR2 as YYDKDF (reference sequence). The V gene end was trimmed by 0 bases and the J gene end by 4 bases; junction bases not matched to a gene: 6. This chain's CDR3 is CATSRESRGMNQPQHF. As DNA, the CDR3 is TGTGCCACCAGCAGAGAGTCCAGGGGGATGAATCAGCCCCAGCATTTT.

The rearrangement uses TRBV12-3 or TRBV12-4 and TRBJ2-2; D remains ambiguous. The CDR3 consists of 13 residues. Trimming left V 3 bases short and J 4 bases short, with 6 bases between. The CDR3 sequence is CASSFLTTGELFF. CDR3 DNA sequence: TGTGCCAGCAGTTTCCTCACCACCGGGGAGCTGTTTTTT.

The rearrangement joins TRBV27 to TRBJ1-5; D is perhaps TRBD1 (6 bases). Germline CDR1 and CDR2: MNHEY and SMNVEV (reference sequence). This CDR3 region has 14 residues. Trimming took off 5 bases at V and 0 bases at J, with 8 bases between the two ends. This CDR3 reads CASSRDISNQPQHF. The CDR3 coding sequence is TGTGCCAGCAGTAGGGACATTAGCAATCAGCCCCAGCATTTT.

V and J are TRBV6-6 and TRBJ2-2; D ambiguous. V gave up 2 bases and J gave up 1 base, with 2 bases separating them. The germline CDR1 and CDR2 sequences are MNHNY and SVGAGI (reference sequence). CDR3 length: 13 amino acids. The CDR3: CASSYLNTGELFF. CDR3 bases: TGTGCCAGCAGTTACCTGAACACCGGGGAGCTGTTTTTT.

CDR3 region: CASRPGLSIHEQYF. As DNA, the CDR3 is TGTGCCAGTCGCCCGGGACTTAGTATCCACGAGCAGTACTTC. The chain carries TRBV6-5 and TRBJ2-7, with a possible D match to TRBD2 (6 bases). The CDR3 extends over 14 amino acids. Germline V gene lookup returns CDR1 MNHEY and CDR2 SVGAGI. Deletions cut 9 bases from V and 5 bases from J, with 20 bases between.

The V call is TRBV27, the J call TRBJ1-2; the match to TRBD1 covers 12 bases. This CDR3 region has 17 residues. J was trimmed by 1 base and V by 2 bases; bases with no gene match: 5. Germline V gene lookup returns CDR1 MNHEY and CDR2 SMNVEV (reference sequence). The CDR3 nucleotides are TGTGCCAGCAGTTTAAAGGGACAGGGGGCGTTTAACTATGGCTACACCTTC. Amino acids: CASSLKGQGAFNYGYTF.

V usage is TRBV6-5 and J usage is TRBJ1-5; D possibly corresponds to TRBD1 (5 bases). V was cut by 3 bases and J by 7 bases, with 13 bases left in between. The CDR3 sequence is 14 residues long. Germline loops: CDR1 MNHEY, CDR2 SVGAGI. CDR3 DNA: TGTGCCAGCAGTTATAGGCCAGGGTGGCAGCCCCAGCATTTT. Translation: CASSYRPGWQPQHF.

This chain uses TRBV7-7 with TRBJ1-2; TRBD1 matches at 10 bases. CDR3 length: 17 amino acids. Trimming cost V 1 base and J 0 bases; bases outside gene matches: 5. Looked up from germline, CDR1 is SSHAT and CDR2 is FNYEAQ (reference sequence). CDR3 amino acids: CASSLEAGTGANYGYTF. The CDR3 DNA reads as TGTGCCAGCAGCTTAGAGGCCGGGACAGGGGCTAACTATGGCTACACCTTC.

This chain uses TRBV5-1 with TRBJ1-3, with TRBD1 identical over 7 bases. Looked up from germline, CDR1 is SGHRS and CDR2 is YFSETQ. J was trimmed by 2 bases and V by 1 base; bases with no gene match: 0. This CDR3 region has 14 residues. CDR3 residues: CASSLTGAGNTIYF. The DNA for the CDR3 is TGCGCCAGCAGCTTGACAGGGGCTGGAAACACCATATATTTT. The full variable domain, in which reference TRBV5-1 and TRBJ1-3 provide the parts outside the CDR3, is KAGVTQTPRYLIKTRGQQVTLSCSPISGHRSVSWYQQTPGQGLQFLFEYFSETQRNKGNFPGRFSGRQFSNSRSEMNVSTLELGDSALYLCASSLTGAGNTIYFGEGSWLTVV.

The chain employs TRBV7-2 and TRBJ1-5; a weak D match, TRBD1 (5 bases). The CDR3 covers 15 residues. Trimming pared 3 bases from V and 4 bases from J, leaving 13 bases between. Germline V gene lookup returns CDR1 SGHTA and CDR2 FQGNSA. The CDR3 sequence: CASSFEGQLNQPQHF. The CDR3 bases are TGTGCCAGCAGCTTCGAGGGGCAGCTTAATCAGCCCCAGCATTTT.

V is TRBV5-6 and J is TRBJ2-5; 7 nucleotides agree with TRBD1. Germline assignment: CDR1 SGHDT and CDR2 YYEEEE. V lost 4 bases and J lost 3; bases outside the gene matches: 3. This CDR3 is 13 amino acids long. The CDR3 bases are TGTGCCAGCAGCGTGGACAGGAAAGAGACCCAGTACTTC. Translation gives CASSVDRKETQYF.

The chain carries TRBV5-8 and TRBJ2-6; D may be TRBD1 (6 bases). Trimming shortened V by 10 bases and J by 0 bases, and 14 bases separated the two germline ends. Germline V lookup: CDR1 SGHTS, CDR2 YDEGEE. This CDR3 has 15 amino acids. The CDR3: CAARGASSGANVLTF. The CDR3 DNA reads as TGTGCCGCCAGGGGAGCGTCCTCTGGGGCCAACGTCCTGACTTTC.

The chain is built from TRBV7-2 and TRBJ2-2; D not resolved. The CDR3 loop spans 14 amino acids. From germline, CDR1 is SGHTA and CDR2 FQGNSA. Trimming cost V 2 bases and J 4 bases, with 8 bases left between them. The CDR3 nucleotides are TGTGCCAGCAGCTTAACGGTTGGCACCGGGGAGCTGTTTTTT. This encodes CASSLTVGTGELFF.

The rearrangement joins TRBV19 to TRBJ1-4; D perhaps matches TRBD1 (6 bases). V lost 3 bases and J 8 bases, leaving 13 bases between the germline ends. The CDR3 sequence is 14 residues long. Germline V gene lookup returns CDR1 LNHDA and CDR2 SQIVND (reference sequence). The CDR3 spells CASSMAGVVEKLFF. Here the CDR3 DNA reads TGTGCCAGTAGTATGGCAGGGGTTGTGGAAAAACTGTTTTTT.

The V call is TRBV18, the J call TRBJ1-3, with D tentatively TRBD1 (6 bases). In germline, CDR1 is KGHSH, CDR2 LQKENI. CDR3 size: 16 residues. V was pared by 4 bases and J by 2 bases, with 15 bases between. This CDR3 reads CASSRGAQGTGNTIYF. The CDR3, as DNA: TGTGCCAGCTCACGAGGGGCACAGGGAACTGGAAACACCATATATTTT.

The chain uses TRBV2 and TRBJ1-2, with D perhaps matching TRBD1 (5 bases). CDR3 length equals 13 residues. V shed 4 bases and J shed 8 bases, with 14 bases lying between them. Germline CDR1 SNHLY, CDR2 FYNNEI. DNA for the CDR3: TGTGCCAGCAGTGTAAGGCAGGGTCACGGCTACACCTTC. It codes for CASSVRQGHGYTF.

This chain connects TRBV5-1 to TRBJ2-3, with D perhaps TRBD2 (6 bases). Germline lookup yields CDR1 SGHRS and CDR2 YFSETQ. Between the trimmed V and J ends, which lost 0 bases and 8 bases, there was a span of 13 bases. CDR3 length: 14 residues. CDR3 in DNA: TGCGCCAGCAGCTTGGAGCTGACGGAGGGTACGCAGTATTTT. It is translated as CASSLELTEGTQYF.

The genes are TRBV7-8 and TRBJ2-5; 9 positions agree with TRBD2. This CDR3 has 16 amino acids. Germline V gene lookup returns CDR1 SGHVS and CDR2 FQNEAQ. V trimming: 3 bases; J trimming: 2 bases; junction bases outside the gene matches: 7. In nucleotides, the CDR3 is TGTGCCAGCAGCTTGAACATAGCGGGAGCTCAAGAGACCCAGTACTTC. Translating it yields CASSLNIAGAQETQYF.

The table lists this clone with many counts. V gene TRBV11-2 combines with J gene TRBJ2-7; possible D gene TRBD2, 5 bases. This CDR3 has 14 amino acids. V was pared by 1 base and J by 2 bases, with 9 bases between. Germline-derived CDR1 and CDR2 are SGHAT and FQNNGV. In nucleotides, the CDR3 is TGTGCCAGCAGCTTAGGTTCCGGGGCCTACGAGCAGTACTTC. Encoded protein: CASSLGSGAYEQYF. Together with reference TRBV11-2 and TRBJ2-7, the CDR3 gives the full variable domain: EAGVAQSPRYKIIEKRQSVAFWCNPISGHATLYWYQQILGQGPKLLIQFQNNGVVDDSQLPKDRFSAERLKGVDSTLKIQPAKLEDSAVYLCASSLGSGAYEQYFGPGTRLTVT.